These 12 T cell receptor beta chains came from one sample sequenced in a study of blood T cell repertoires in COVID-19. The repertoire was sequenced with immunoSEQ multiplex PCR; TCRdb's copy has only in-frame clones and lacks some. The data contain 250,000 to 350,000 clones, around nine tenths of them singletons. Material: peripheral blood. These TCRs come from a woman between 40 and 55 years old who had recovered from COVID-19.

The rearrangement links TRBV4-1 to TRBJ2-7, with TRBD2 matching 15 bases. Germline V gives CDR1 MGHRA, CDR2 YSYEKL. The CDR3 contains 17 residues. Trimming at V came to 3 bases and at J to 2 bases, leaving 5 bases not matched to a gene. The CDR3 reads CASSQGTSGRPPYEQYF. Written as DNA, the CDR3 is TGCGCCAGCAGCCAGGGGACTAGCGGGAGGCCCCCCTACGAGCAGTACTTC.

V is TRBV5-1 and J is TRBJ1-3; D unresolved. Trimming removed 0 bases from V and 0 bases from J, with 13 bases in between. Germline V gene sequence: CDR1 SGHRS, CDR2 YFSETQ. The CDR3 extends over 17 amino acids. This CDR3 reads CASSLGAAKVSGNTIYF. DNA of the CDR3: TGCGCCAGCAGCTTGGGGGCCGCCAAAGTCTCTGGAAACACCATATATTTT.

The rearrangement links TRBV12-5 to TRBJ2-5, with 8 bases lining up with TRBD2. Germline V gene sequence: CDR1 LGHNT, CDR2 FRNRAP. V lost 2 bases, J lost 5 bases, and 1 base stayed unmatched. This CDR3 has 13 amino acids. In DNA, the CDR3 is TGTGCTAGTGGTTTGAGCGGGAGCGAGACCCAGTACTTC. This encodes CASGLSGSETQYF.

The chain recombines TRBV19 with TRBJ2-1, with 11 bases matching TRBD2. Germline assignment: CDR1 LNHDA and CDR2 SQIVND (reference sequence). Germline trimming cut 6 bases from V and 10 bases from J; bases unmatched to any gene: 8. The CDR3 sequence is 14 residues long. CDR3 coding DNA: TGTGCCAGTAGCCACGGGACTAGCGGCTGGGAGCAGTTCTTC. Its translation: CASSHGTSGWEQFF.

The gene calls are TRBV5-8 and TRBJ1-1; TRBD1 agrees at 9 bases. CDR1 and CDR2 (germline): SGHTS, YDEGEE. This CDR3 is built from 14 residues. V trimming: 6 bases; J trimming: 1 base; junction bases outside the gene matches: 4. The CDR3 sequence is CASTSGQGNTEAFF. The CDR3 bases are TGTGCCAGCACCTCGGGACAGGGGAACACTGAAGCTTTCTTT. The complete variable domain, with remaining parts taken from reference TRBV5-8 and TRBJ1-1, reads EAGVTQSPTHLIKTRGQQATLRCSPISGHTSVYWYQQALGLGLQFLLWYDEGEERNRGNFPPRFSGRQFPNYSSELNVNALELEDSALYLCASTSGQGNTEAFFGQGTRLTVV.

The chain employs TRBV4-1 and TRBJ2-1; TRBD2 aligns across 14 bases. The V segment lost 1 base and the J segment 2 bases; nucleotides outside the gene matches: 4. The CDR3 sequence is 18 residues long. The germline V gene has CDR1 MGHRA and CDR2 YSYEKL. The CDR3 coding sequence is TGCGCCAGCAGCCAAGTCCCGGGACTAGCGGGAGCCTACAATGAGCAGTTCTTC. Its protein product is CASSQVPGLAGAYNEQFF.

The chain recombines TRBV27 with TRBJ1-4; tentatively, D is TRBD1 (5 bases). Germline values: CDR1 MNHEY, CDR2 SMNVEV (reference sequence). V lost 6 bases to trimming and J lost 6 bases, with 11 bases between them. This CDR3 spans 13 amino acids. CDR3 DNA: TGTGCCAGCAGGTCAAGGGGTTATGAAAAACTGTTTTTT. Translated, it gives CASRSRGYEKLFF.

The chain joins TRBV27 to TRBJ1-1, with TRBD1 matching 9 bases. The junction had 7 bases not matched to a gene; V was cut back by 5 bases and J by 6 bases. The germline V gene has CDR1 MNHEY and CDR2 SMNVEV (reference sequence). The CDR3 has 14 amino acids. The CDR3 reads CASSTNRGLSEAFF. As DNA, the CDR3 is TGTGCCAGCAGTACAAACAGGGGGCTCTCTGAAGCTTTCTTT.

The CDR3 DNA sequence: TGCGCCAGCAGTCCTCCGGCGCCTAGCTCCTACAATGAGCAGTTCTTC. Its protein is CASSPPAPSSYNEQFF. This rearrangement joins TRBV10-2 to TRBJ2-1; D unclear. The CDR3 runs 16 residues. The germline V gene has CDR1 WSHSY and CDR2 SAAADI. The V gene lost 5 bases and the J gene lost 0 bases, with 14 bases spanning the gap.

CDR3 protein: CSAKGVDGYTF. CDR3 nucleotides: TGCAGTGCTAAGGGGGTCGATGGCTACACCTTC. This chain joins TRBV20-1 and TRBJ1-2; possibly TRBD1 for D (6 bases). The CDR3 has 11 amino acids. CDR1 and CDR2 (germline): DFQATT, SNEGSKA (reference sequence). The V end was cut by 4 bases, the J end by 6 bases, with 9 bases between.

This chain connects TRBV7-8 to TRBJ2-7, with D possibly being TRBD1 (6 bases). The CDR3 runs 14 residues. CDR1 is SGHVS, CDR2 FQNEAQ, per germline. The V gene lost 2 bases and the J gene lost 6 bases, with 14 bases spanning the gap. CDR3 in DNA: TGTGCCAGCAGCTTACTGGGGGCGGTTTCCGAGCAGTACTTC. It yields the protein CASSLLGAVSEQYF.

V usage is TRBV30 and J usage is TRBJ2-3, with a tentative D call TRBD2 (6 bases). The CDR3 is made up of 13 amino acids. The germline V gene encodes CDR1 GTSNPN and CDR2 SVGIG (reference sequence). Trimming took 1 base from V and 4 from J, leaving 9 bases between them. CDR3 sequence (DNA): TGTGCCTGGAGTGGGCTAGCGCCAGATACGCAGTATTTT. Its translation is CAWSGLAPDTQYF.